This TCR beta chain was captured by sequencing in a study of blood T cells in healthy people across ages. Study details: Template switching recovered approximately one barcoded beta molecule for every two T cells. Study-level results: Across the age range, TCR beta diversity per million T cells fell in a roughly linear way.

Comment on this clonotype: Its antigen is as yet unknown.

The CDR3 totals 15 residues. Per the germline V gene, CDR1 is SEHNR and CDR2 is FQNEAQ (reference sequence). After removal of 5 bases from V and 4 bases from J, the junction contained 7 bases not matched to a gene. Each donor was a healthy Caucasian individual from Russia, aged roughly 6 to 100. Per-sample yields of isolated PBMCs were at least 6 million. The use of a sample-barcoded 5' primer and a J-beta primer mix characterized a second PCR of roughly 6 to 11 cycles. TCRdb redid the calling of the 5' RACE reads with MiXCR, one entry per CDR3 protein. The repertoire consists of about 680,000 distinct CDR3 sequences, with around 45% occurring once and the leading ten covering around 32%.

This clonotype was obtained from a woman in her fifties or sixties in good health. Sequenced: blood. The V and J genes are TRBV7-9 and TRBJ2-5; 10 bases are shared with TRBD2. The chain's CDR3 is CASSQASGSRETQYF. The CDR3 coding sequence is TGTGCCAGCAGCCAGGCTAGCGGGAGTAGAGAGACCCAGTACTTC.